The sequence of this TCR beta chain was determined in a study of technical replicates of blood from a few donors. The CDR3 loop spans 15 amino acids. Germline V lookup: CDR1 LNHDA, CDR2 SQIVND (reference sequence). Trimming took 6 bases from V and 4 from J; bases not matched to a gene: 2. This clone was seen a few times. Clones were sequenced by immunoSEQ multiplex PCR, and TCRdb holds only the in-frame ones, with some missing. The sample holds about 75,000 clones, about nine tenths seen once. Sequencing used T cells isolated from PBMCs. The J gene is TRBJ2-2, the V gene TRBV19, with TRBD2 identical over 13 bases. This TCR was recovered from a human donor in good health. In nucleotides, the CDR3 is TGTGCCAGTAGGTGGACTAGCGGGAGCACCGGGGAGCTGTTTTTT. Amino acid sequence: CASRWTSGSTGELFF.